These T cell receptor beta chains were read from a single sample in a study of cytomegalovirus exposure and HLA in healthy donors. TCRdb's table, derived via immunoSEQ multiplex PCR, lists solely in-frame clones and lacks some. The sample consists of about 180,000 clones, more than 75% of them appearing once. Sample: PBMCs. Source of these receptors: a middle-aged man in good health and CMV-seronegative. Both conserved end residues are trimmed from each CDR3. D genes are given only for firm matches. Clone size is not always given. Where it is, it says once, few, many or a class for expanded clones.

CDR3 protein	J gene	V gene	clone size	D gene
ASRPGLAGALGSYNEQF	TRBJ2-1	TRBV19	NA	TRBD2
ASSLLAGGTNEQY	TRBJ2-7	TRBV6-6	NA	TRBD2
ASSPGQGIPLNTEAF	TRBJ1-1	TRBV18	NA	TRBD1
ASSQREGQGYEQY	TRBJ2-7	TRBV7-2	NA	TRBD2
ASSPNSRVGETQY	TRBJ2-5	TRBV27	NA	NA
ASSLGAGGSGELF	TRBJ2-2	TRBV5-1	NA	TRBD2
ASSAGQGYGTHEQY	TRBJ2-7	TRBV19	NA	TRBD1
ASSGTSGMMGIYNEQF	TRBJ2-1	TRBV6-1	NA	TRBD2
ASSSPGTGLNEQF	TRBJ2-1	TRBV28	NA	TRBD1
ASSLATSYGYT	TRBJ1-2	TRBV7-9	NA	NA
ASSLDPGSPYEQY	TRBJ2-7	TRBV5-1	once	NA
ASSLSQAYEQY	NA	TRBV5-4	NA	NA
ASSSRPPGQGFDEQF	TRBJ2-1	TRBV27	NA	TRBD1
ASSLGAGLSGANVLT	TRBJ2-6	TRBV13	NA	NA
ASTKSKGRGGSYT	TRBJ1-2	TRBV25-1	NA	NA
ASSLLTGGNQPQH	TRBJ1-5	TRBV5-5	NA	TRBD1
ASSLEQGETQY	TRBJ2-5	TRBV7-2	NA	NA
ASSSVTGGGQPQH	TRBJ1-5	TRBV6-5	NA	TRBD1
AINMGQGSTDTQY	TRBJ2-3	TRBV10-3	NA	TRBD1
ASALGANTGELF	TRBJ2-2	TRBV12-5	NA	NA
ASSPGRTYEQY	TRBJ2-7	TRBV18	NA	NA
ASSFDSYSYEQY	TRBJ2-7	TRBV5-1	NA	NA
ASSQDLPLSPSSTDTQY	TRBJ2-3	TRBV4-3	NA	NA
SVGTGTGVHEQY	TRBJ2-7	TRBV29-1	NA	TRBD1
ASSKGGAEAF	TRBJ1-1	TRBV19	NA	NA
ASSQRTGTGTEAF	TRBJ1-1	TRBV14	NA	NA
ATSRDLSRAANEQF	TRBJ2-1	TRBV15	NA	NA
ASSLATTSATNEKLF	TRBJ1-4	TRBV5-8	NA	NA
ASSFNWQGPNTGELF	TRBJ2-2	TRBV28	NA	NA
AWSVLAGVNTGELF	TRBJ2-2	TRBV30	few	TRBD2
ASSIAGRAENEQF	TRBJ2-1	TRBV2	NA	TRBD2
ASTLRDSLTDTQY	TRBJ2-3	TRBV19	NA	TRBD1
ASSSGLTNEKLF	TRBJ1-4	TRBV28	NA	NA
ASSSAAGYEQY	TRBJ2-7	TRBV6-1	NA	NA
ASSFLAGGPIQTDTQY	TRBJ2-3	TRBV28	once	TRBD2
ASSLGFLAGLVETQY	TRBJ2-5	TRBV7-2	NA	TRBD2
ASNEQGATNEKLF	TRBJ1-4	TRBV2	NA	NA
ASSEGGTANQPQH	TRBJ1-5	TRBV25-1	few	TRBD1
ASSRMGLAAERETQY	TRBJ2-5	TRBV18	once	TRBD2
ASRPTGYSNQPQH	TRBJ1-5	TRBV6-5	NA	TRBD1
ADPAPPSGGYYEQY	TRBJ2-7	TRBV19	NA	TRBD2
ASSLSRQGAGEQY	TRBJ2-7	TRBV5-1	NA	TRBD1
SVGDRGTGANVLT	TRBJ2-6	TRBV29-1	NA	TRBD1
ASSLRGRLGNTIY	TRBJ1-3	TRBV7-2	once	TRBD1
SASGIHRETQY	TRBJ2-5	TRBV29-1	few	TRBD2